The 3 T cell receptor beta chains below come from one sample, sequenced in a study of OX40 agonist ivuxolimab in advanced cancers. Sequencing used immunoSEQ multiplex PCR; TCRdb keeps in-frame clones, though not all of them. The sample carries 80,000 to 95,000 clones, 86% recorded once. Here the sequenced sample was CD4+ or CD8+ T cells sorted from blood, taken in a trial of the OX40 agonist ivuxolimab. The receptors derive from an adult with an advanced solid tumor such as melanoma, head and neck, liver or kidney cancer.

This clone was seen only once. This rearrangement joins TRBV5-1 to TRBJ1-6; a weak D match, TRBD1 (5 bases). This CDR3 is 15 amino acids long. Germline CDR1 and CDR2: SGHRS and YFSETQ. Trimming took 0 bases from V and 8 from J, leaving 12 bases between them. The CDR3 loop is CASSLGQPTDSPLHF. The CDR3 coding sequence is TGCGCCAGCAGCTTGGGACAGCCAACCGATTCACCCCTCCACTTT.

The rearrangement links TRBV4-1 to TRBJ2-7, with D perhaps matching TRBD1 (6 bases). CDR1 is MGHRA and CDR2 is YSYEKL in the germline V gene. Between the trimmed V and J ends, which lost 4 bases and 3 bases, there was a span of 22 bases. This CDR3 is 17 amino acids long. Written as DNA, the CDR3 is TGCGCCAGCAGCCCAAGGGTTTCCGAGGGGGTAGTCTACGAGCAGTACTTC. This sequence encodes CASSPRVSEGVVYEQYF.

The V gene is TRBV6-1, the J gene TRBJ2-6; D remains unclear. Looked up from germline, CDR1 is MNHNS and CDR2 is SASEGT. This CDR3 has 14 residues. V was trimmed by 6 bases and J by 0 bases, leaving 6 bases between them. The CDR3 DNA follows: TGTGCCAGCAGGAGTTTCTCTGGGGCCAACGTCCTGACTTTC. This codes for CASRSFSGANVLTF.